The 23 T cell receptor beta chains in this list originate from one sample, sequenced in a study of Ad26.COV2.S vaccination and SARS-CoV-2 variants. Treatment specified: 15 to 20 received Ad26.COV2.S at low or high dose, single or two shots; roughly 5 received placebo; per-sample allocation not given. Samples came from day 63 after the first vaccine or placebo injection. Assay used: immunoSEQ multiplex PCR; TCRdb lists only in-frame clones, some missing. This sample has around 300,000 clones, with 88% found just once. Sequences were derived from peripheral blood, sampled in a trial of Ad26.COV2.S vaccine versus placebo. The origin of the receptors is a person between 18 and 65 years old who received the Ad26.COV2.S COVID-19 vaccine or a placebo.

The V gene is TRBV5-6, the J gene TRBJ2-2, with a weak D call TRBD2 (6 bases). V lost 4 bases to trimming and J lost 5 bases, with 12 bases between them. This CDR3 spans 14 amino acids. The germline gives CDR1 SGHDT, CDR2 YYEEEE. CDR3 DNA sequence: TGTGCCAGCAGCGGCGGGGTACGGACCGGGGAGCTGTTTTTT. It encodes CASSGGVRTGELFF.

This clone was recorded many times. The V and J genes are TRBV7-2 and TRBJ2-7; D uncertain. The CDR3 is made up of 13 amino acids. Germline V CDR1 and CDR2: SGHTA, FQGNSA. Trimming removed 0 bases from V and 1 base from J, with 4 bases in between. For the CDR3, the DNA is TGTGCCAGCAGCTTAGCGAAGTCCTACGAGCAGTACTTC. This codes for CASSLAKSYEQYF.

This clone has more than one count but fewer than ten. The chain combines TRBV5-6 with TRBJ1-3; 7 positions match TRBD1. The germline V gene has CDR1 SGHDT and CDR2 YYEEEE. The CDR3 length is 16 residues. The trim removed 4 bases at V and 1 base at J, leaving 8 bases unmatched. CDR3 amino acids: CASSLNRQGSGNTIYF. As DNA, the CDR3 is TGTGCCAGCAGCCTAAACCGACAGGGATCTGGAAACACCATATATTTT.

The rearrangement uses TRBV5-4 and TRBJ1-3; tentatively, D is TRBD1 (5 bases). Germline V lookup: CDR1 SGHNT, CDR2 YYREEE (reference sequence). The CDR3 covers 13 residues. Deletions cut 4 bases from V and 2 bases from J, with 7 bases between. CDR3 amino acids: CASSGGTGNTIYF. The CDR3 region has the DNA TGTGCCAGCAGCGGGGGGACTGGAAACACCATATATTTT.

The chain has TRBV9 and TRBJ1-2; possible D gene TRBD1, 6 bases. This CDR3 contains 17 residues. Germline V gene data show CDR1 as SGDLS and CDR2 as YYNGEE. V was pared by 0 bases and J by 4 bases, with 19 bases between. CDR3 in amino acids: CASSVGGVRGVGYGYTF. The CDR3 DNA is TGTGCCAGCAGCGTAGGAGGGGTCAGGGGCGTTGGCTATGGCTACACCTTC. The whole variable domain, remainder taken from reference TRBV9 and TRBJ1-2, is DSGVTQTPKHLITATGQRVTLRCSPRSGDLSVYWYQQSLDQGLQFLIQYYNGEERAKGNILERFSAQQFPDLHSELNLSSLELGDSALYFCASSVGGVRGVGYGYTFGSGTRLTVV.

This rearrangement joins TRBV29-1 to TRBJ2-7; maybe TRBD1 (6 bases). The CDR3 spans 11 residues. V gave up 7 bases and J gave up 5 bases, with 12 bases separating them. The germline V gene has CDR1 SQVTM and CDR2 ANQGSEA. The CDR3: CSDRGQHEQYF. CDR3 nucleotides: TGCAGCGACAGAGGACAGCACGAGCAGTACTTC.

The gene calls are TRBV5-6 and TRBJ2-2; D possibly corresponds to TRBD2 (6 bases). Germline loops: CDR1 SGHDT, CDR2 YYEEEE. CDR3 length: 17 amino acids. The V end was cut by 0 bases, the J end by 1 base, with 13 bases between. The CDR3 nucleotides are TGTGCCAGCAGCTTGGTTGTGCGGGGAGGGAACACCGGGGAGCTGTTTTTT. The encoded protein is CASSLVVRGGNTGELFF.

CDR3 sequence: CASSQENGYEQYF. CDR3 DNA sequence: TGCGCCAGCAGCCAAGAGAACGGGTACGAGCAGTACTTC. The chain joins TRBV4-3 to TRBJ2-7; D unclear. This CDR3 spans 13 amino acids. V lost 0 bases and J 4 bases, leaving 7 bases between the germline ends. The germline gives CDR1 LGHNA, CDR2 YSLEER.

The chain recombines TRBV7-2 with TRBJ2-3, with D perhaps given as TRBD1 or TRBD2 (6 bases each). Germline V gene sequence: CDR1 SGHTA, CDR2 FQGNSA. V was trimmed by 7 bases and J by 4 bases, leaving 15 bases between them. This CDR3 is built from 14 residues. Here the CDR3 DNA reads TGTGCCAGCACCCCCTCGAGGGGGGCAGATACGCAGTATTTT. Translation: CASTPSRGADTQYF.

The rearrangement links TRBV28 to TRBJ1-2; D is ambiguous. CDR1 MDHEN and CDR2 SYDVKM come from the germline V gene. The CDR3 spans 15 residues. Trimming left V 1 base short and J 0 bases short, with 9 bases between. CDR3 in amino acids: CASSLLQTTNYGYTF. The CDR3 DNA reads as TGTGCCAGCAGTTTATTGCAAACAACTAACTATGGCTACACCTTC.

In its sample, this clone was seen once. V gene TRBV5-4 combines with J gene TRBJ1-5; 9 bases fit TRBD1. The germline gives CDR1 SGHNT, CDR2 YYREEE (reference sequence). CDR3 size: 14 residues. The ends lost 4 bases at V and 5 bases at J; junction bases unmatched: 4. This chain's CDR3 is CASSPGQGDQPQHF. The CDR3 DNA follows: TGTGCCAGCAGCCCGGGACAGGGTGATCAGCCCCAGCATTTT.

The V call is TRBV4-1, the J call TRBJ2-7; maybe TRBD2 (6 bases). V dropped 0 bases and J dropped 4 bases, with 16 bases sitting between them. This CDR3 has 16 residues. Germline CDR1 reads MGHRA; CDR2 reads YSYEKL. The CDR3 DNA follows: TGCGCCAGCAGCCAAGAGGGGGGTAGACAACCATACGAGCAGTACTTC. This codes for CASSQEGGRQPYEQYF.

The genes are TRBV6-2 or TRBV6-3 and TRBJ1-2; D ambiguous. Germline V gives CDR1 MNHEY, CDR2 SVGEGT. The CDR3 is 14 residues long. Trimming stripped 2 bases from V and 2 bases from J, with 9 bases between. The CDR3 loop is CASSYRDSNYGYTF. CDR3 sequence (DNA): TGTGCCAGCAGTTACAGAGACTCGAACTATGGCTACACCTTC.

The rearrangement links TRBV6-6 to TRBJ2-3; D uncertain. Trimming stripped 8 bases from V and 5 bases from J, with 8 bases between. This CDR3 spans 11 amino acids. Germline V lookup: CDR1 MNHNY, CDR2 SVGAGI (reference sequence). The CDR3 nucleotides read TGTGCCAGCCATTCGGGAGATACGCAGTATTTT. Encoded protein: CASHSGDTQYF.

The V gene is TRBV7-2, the J gene TRBJ2-7, with TRBD2 as a possible D gene (7 bases). The V end was cut by 5 bases, the J end by 4 bases, with 18 bases between. This CDR3 is 15 amino acids long. Germline V gene sequence: CDR1 SGHTA, CDR2 FQGNSA. The CDR3 DNA follows: TGTGCCAGCAGCCCAGTCGAGGGGGGGAGATACGAGCAGTACTTC. Encoded protein: CASSPVEGGRYEQYF.

This clone was seen more than once but under ten times. The genes are TRBV2 and TRBJ1-1, with a weak D call TRBD1 (5 bases). This CDR3 has 14 amino acids. The V end was cut by 6 bases, the J end by 0 bases, with 11 bases between. Looked up from germline, CDR1 is SNHLY and CDR2 is FYNNEI. The CDR3 bases are TGTGCCAGCAGGAGGGACGGTGTGAACACTGAAGCTTTCTTT. It is translated as CASRRDGVNTEAFF.

This rearrangement joins TRBV5-4 to TRBJ2-7; TRBD2 might be the D (5 bases). Germline lookup yields CDR1 SGHNT and CDR2 YYREEE (reference sequence). Trimming removed 0 bases from V and 7 bases from J, with 11 bases in between. The CDR3 consists of 13 residues. The CDR3 region has the DNA TGTGCCAGCAGCTTGGCACGGGGTCTTGAGCAGTACTTC. Its protein is CASSLARGLEQYF.

This clone was seen only once. This chain connects TRBV4-3 to TRBJ2-1; 10 nucleotides agree with TRBD1. CDR3 length: 14 amino acids. Germline CDR1 reads LGHNA; CDR2 reads YSLEER. V lost 0 bases and J lost 15; bases outside the gene matches: 8. The CDR3 sequence is CASSQDRDRGLGFF. CDR3 coding DNA: TGCGCCAGCAGCCAAGACCGAGACAGGGGGCTGGGGTTCTTC.

The chain has TRBV7-6 and TRBJ2-3; 9 bases match TRBD1. There are 16 residues in the CDR3. CDR1 is SGHVS and CDR2 is FNYEAQ in the germline V gene. V lost 4 bases and J lost 3; bases outside the gene matches: 8. In DNA form, the CDR3 reads TGTGCCAGCAGCTACCGACAGGGGGTTGGGACAGATACGCAGTATTTT. Translated: CASSYRQGVGTDTQYF.

CDR3 amino acids: CAWRTGGNYGYTF. For the CDR3, the DNA is TGTGCCTGGAGGACAGGGGGAAACTATGGCTACACCTTC. This chain uses TRBV30 with TRBJ1-2; 9 bases align to TRBD1. Unmatched junction bases numbered 1, after V lost 3 bases and J lost 2 bases. The CDR3 covers 13 residues. Germline assignment: CDR1 GTSNPN and CDR2 SVGIG (reference sequence).

The V and J genes are TRBV9 and TRBJ2-7; 7 positions agree with TRBD1. V shed 3 bases, J shed 0 bases, and the junction held 3 bases outside the gene matches. CDR1 SGDLS and CDR2 YYNGEE come from the germline V gene. The CDR3 sequence is 14 residues long. CDR3 sequence (DNA): TGTGCCAGCAGCGCGGGACAGAACTCCTACGAGCAGTACTTC. This translates into CASSAGQNSYEQYF. Supplemented by reference TRBV9 and TRBJ2-7, the full variable domain reads DSGVTQTPKHLITATGQRVTLRCSPRSGDLSVYWYQQSLDQGLQFLIQYYNGEERAKGNILERFSAQQFPDLHSELNLSSLELGDSALYFCASSAGQNSYEQYFGPGTRLTVT.

This chain uses TRBV28 with TRBJ1-1, with TRBD1 as a possible D gene (6 bases). CDR1 is MDHEN and CDR2 is SYDVKM in the germline V gene. The germline V and J ends were trimmed by 1 base and 4 bases, with 13 bases remaining between them. The CDR3 spans 15 residues. The CDR3 loop is CASSLSARGATEAFF. The CDR3 bases are TGTGCCAGCAGTTTATCGGCCAGGGGAGCCACTGAAGCTTTCTTT.

The count of this clone is one. The rearrangement uses TRBV4-1 and TRBJ2-7; a possible D gene is TRBD1 (6 bases). V was pared by 4 bases and J by 4 bases, with 11 bases between. CDR3 size: 13 residues. Germline CDR1 is MGHRA and CDR2 is YSYEKL. CDR3 region: CASSLQGGYEQYF. The CDR3, as DNA: TGCGCCAGCAGCCTACAGGGTGGGTACGAGCAGTACTTC.